This T cell receptor beta chain appears in the sequencing data of a study of cytomegalovirus exposure and HLA in healthy donors. Findings of the study overall: Within a later analysis, the majority of CMV-associated TCR beta chains appeared HLA-restricted. The study listed approximately 160 cytomegalovirus-associated TCR beta chains.

In the case of this clone: Its antigen is unidentified.

CDR1 and CDR2 from the germline V gene are SGHTA and FQGTGA. V lost 5 bases, J lost 2 bases, and 4 bases stayed unmatched. The CDR3 is made up of 15 amino acids. Use of 60 Vbeta and 13 Jbeta primers characterized the PCR. Method: immunoSEQ multiplex PCR; TCRdb's copy keeps in-frame clones and lacks some. This sample has more than 85,000 clones, with over 70% found just once. Sequenced input: PBMCs. This TCR derives from a male donor in good health and CMV-seronegative. The V call is TRBV7-3, the J call TRBJ2-3; TRBD2 agrees at 10 bases. CDR3 coding DNA: TGTGCCAGCAGCCGGACTAGCGGAAACACAGATACGCAGTATTTT. It specifies CASSRTSGNTDTQYF.